This paragraph reports one T cell receptor beta chain. This record belongs to a study of T cell changes during pregnancy in multiple sclerosis. Here immunoSEQ multiplex PCR was the method, and the copy in TCRdb shows in-frame clones only, minus some. The table has roughly 110,000 clones, around 90% seen once; the top ten hold over 0.65%. The source was peripheral blood, collected in the third trimester of pregnancy. The TCR was taken from a female donor in good health, enrolled as a control in a pregnancy study.

Written as DNA, the CDR3 is TGTGCCACCAGCAGAGTTACGGGGGGCACTGAAGCTTTCTTT. It specifies CATSRVTGGTEAFF. The V call is TRBV15, the J call TRBJ1-1; D might be TRBD1 (5 bases). The V end was cut by 1 base, the J end by 4 bases, with 10 bases between. Per the germline V gene, CDR1 is LNHNV and CDR2 is YYDKDF (reference sequence). The CDR3 extends over 14 amino acids.